The subject of this entry is one T cell receptor (beta chain). Its target is unknown. The V end lost 5 bases, the J end lost 1 base, and 11 bases lay between the germline ends. This CDR3 contains 14 residues. Germline CDR1 SGHAT, CDR2 FQNNGV. Primers: 60 Vbeta forward and 13 Jbeta reverse. Generated by immunoSEQ multiplex PCR, the TCRdb table keeps only in-frame clones and is missing some. The sample yields roughly 90,000 clones, over 65% seen once. These data come from a study of cytomegalovirus exposure and HLA in healthy donors. Study results and caveats: A later analysis found most CMV-associated TCR beta chains apparently HLA-restricted. V- and J-gene trimming in TCR beta was tied to a missense DCLRE1C variant by an analysis performed later. The authors enumerated some 160 TCR beta chains as linked to cytomegalovirus.

The sequence derives from a woman aged 40-49 years in good health and CMV-seropositive. The chain couples TRBV11-2 to TRBJ2-5, with D possibly matching TRBD2 (5 bases). The sequenced sample consisted of PBMCs. CDR3 sequence reads: CASSPTGIQETQYF. The CDR3 region has the DNA TGTGCCAGCAGCCCAACCGGGATCCAAGAGACCCAGTACTTC.